This T cell receptor (beta chain) was identified in a study of blood T cell repertoires in COVID-19. About the research overall: Donors in the United States, Italy and Spain gave samples during acute or convalescent COVID-19. Sources were T cells, B-cell-depleted T cells, or PBMCs; the material itself was cDNA or gDNA.

On this clone itself: The sample contains more than one DNA sequence encoding this CDR3.

In the study's own analysis: Amplification of reference gene primers provided the estimated nucleated cell counts. Clones were sequenced by immunoSEQ multiplex PCR, and TCRdb holds only the in-frame ones, with some missing. V and J calls and clone size follow that table, whereas D and trimming were derived from the DNA. The table records roughly 250,000 clones, more than 60% of them present only once. The CDR3 has 12 residues. CDR1 SGDLS and CDR2 YYNGEE come from the germline V gene. V was trimmed by 0 bases and J by 6 bases, leaving 6 bases between them. The J gene is TRBJ1-1, the V gene TRBV9; possibly TRBD1 for D (5 bases). The material sequenced was peripheral blood. This sequence originates from a woman aged 40 to 49 with active or convalescent COVID-19. CDR3 region: CASSVGGAEAFF. The CDR3 nucleotides read TGTGCCAGCAGCGTAGGGGGGGCTGAAGCTTTCTTT. Full variable domain (outside the CDR3, taken from reference TRBV9 and TRBJ1-1): DSGVTQTPKHLITATGQRVTLRCSPRSGDLSVYWYQQSLDQGLQFLIQYYNGEERAKGNILERFSAQQFPDLHSELNLSSLELGDSALYFCASSVGGAEAFFGQGTRLTVV.